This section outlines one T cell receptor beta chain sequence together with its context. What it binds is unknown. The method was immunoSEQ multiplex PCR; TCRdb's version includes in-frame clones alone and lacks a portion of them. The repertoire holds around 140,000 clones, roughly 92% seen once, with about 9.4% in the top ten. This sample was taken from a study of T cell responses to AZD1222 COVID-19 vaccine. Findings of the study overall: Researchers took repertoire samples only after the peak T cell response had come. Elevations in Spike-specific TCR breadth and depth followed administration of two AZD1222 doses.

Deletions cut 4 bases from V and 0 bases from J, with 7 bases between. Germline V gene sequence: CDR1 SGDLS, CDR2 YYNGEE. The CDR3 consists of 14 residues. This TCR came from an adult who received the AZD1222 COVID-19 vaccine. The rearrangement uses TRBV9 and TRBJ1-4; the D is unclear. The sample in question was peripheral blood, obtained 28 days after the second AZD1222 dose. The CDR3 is CASSPRPTNEKLFF. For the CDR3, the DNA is TGTGCCAGCAGCCCCCGCCCAACTAATGAAAAACTGTTTTTT.